This T cell receptor (beta chain) originates from a study of graft-versus-host responses after intestinal transplantation. Background on the study: The study gave all recipients anti-thymocyte globulin induction, then tacrolimus and steroids for 2 to 3 years.

Study findings and constraints: There were GvH clones found in recipient marrow, and some of them appeared first in ileum or blood. When patients had graft-donor T cell macrochimerism, their allografts held high graft-versus-host to host-versus-graft clonal ratios.

The CDR3 length is 15 residues. With V trimmed by 5 bases and J by 3 bases, 8 bases remained unmatched. Per germline, CDR1 SGHVS and CDR2 FQNEAQ. Profiling relied on immunoSEQ multiplex PCR, and the TCRdb table lists in-frame clones only, not all of them. The profile shows approximately 80,000 clones, around 90% of them singletons. With regard to this clone: What it binds is not known.

Sequencing used unstimulated CD4+ T cells sorted from spleen or lymph node cells, obtained before intestinal transplant. The chain joins TRBV7-8 to TRBJ2-7, with 9 bases that match TRBD1. The TCR sequence derives from a human donor who received an intestinal transplant. CDR3 coding DNA: TGTGCCAGCAGCCACCACTGGGACAGGGACTACGAGCAGTACTTC. Its translation is CASSHHWDRDYEQYF.